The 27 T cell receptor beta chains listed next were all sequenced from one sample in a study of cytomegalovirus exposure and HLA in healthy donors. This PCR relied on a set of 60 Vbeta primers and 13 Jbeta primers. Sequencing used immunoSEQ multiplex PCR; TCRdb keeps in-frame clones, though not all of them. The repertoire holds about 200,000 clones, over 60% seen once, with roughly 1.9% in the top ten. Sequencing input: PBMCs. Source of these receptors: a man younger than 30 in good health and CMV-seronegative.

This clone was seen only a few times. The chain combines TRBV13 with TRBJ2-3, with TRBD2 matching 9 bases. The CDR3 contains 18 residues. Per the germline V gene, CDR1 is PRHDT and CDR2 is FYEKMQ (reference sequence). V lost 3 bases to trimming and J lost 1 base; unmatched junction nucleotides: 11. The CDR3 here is CASSLRLAGWGGTDTQYF. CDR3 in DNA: TGTGCCAGCAGCTTGAGGCTAGCGGGGTGGGGGGGCACAGATACGCAGTATTTT.

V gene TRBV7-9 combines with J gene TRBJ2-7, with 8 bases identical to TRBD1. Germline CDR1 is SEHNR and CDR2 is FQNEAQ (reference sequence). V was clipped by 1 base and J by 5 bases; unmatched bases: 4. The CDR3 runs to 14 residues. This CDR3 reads CASSLVSTGDEQYF. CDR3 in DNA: TGTGCCAGCAGCTTAGTGTCGACAGGGGACGAGCAGTACTTC.

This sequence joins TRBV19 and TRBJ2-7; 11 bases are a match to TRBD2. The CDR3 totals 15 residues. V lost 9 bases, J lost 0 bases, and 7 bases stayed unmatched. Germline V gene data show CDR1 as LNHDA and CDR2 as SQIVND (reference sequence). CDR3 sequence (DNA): TGTGCCAGCCAAGGACTAGCGGGCGTCTCCTACGAGCAGTACTTC. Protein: CASQGLAGVSYEQYF.

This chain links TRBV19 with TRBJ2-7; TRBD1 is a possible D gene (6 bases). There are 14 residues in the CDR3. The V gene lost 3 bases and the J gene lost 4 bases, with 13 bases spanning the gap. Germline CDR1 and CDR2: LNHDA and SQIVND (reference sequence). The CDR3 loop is CASSIGQLTYEQYF. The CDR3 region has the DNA TGTGCCAGTAGTATCGGACAGTTGACTTACGAGCAGTACTTC.

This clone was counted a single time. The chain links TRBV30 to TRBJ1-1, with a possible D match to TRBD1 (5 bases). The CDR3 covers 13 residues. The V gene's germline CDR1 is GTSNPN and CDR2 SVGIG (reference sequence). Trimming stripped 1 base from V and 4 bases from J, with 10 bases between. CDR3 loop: CAWSEAGITEAFF. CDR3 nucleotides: TGTGCCTGGAGTGAGGCAGGGATCACTGAAGCTTTCTTT.

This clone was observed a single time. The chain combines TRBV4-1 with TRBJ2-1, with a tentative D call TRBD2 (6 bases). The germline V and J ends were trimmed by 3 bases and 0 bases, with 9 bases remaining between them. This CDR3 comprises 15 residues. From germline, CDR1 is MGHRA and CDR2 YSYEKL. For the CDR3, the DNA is TGCGCCAGCAGCCAGGATAGCGGCTCCTACAATGAGCAGTTCTTC. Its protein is CASSQDSGSYNEQFF.

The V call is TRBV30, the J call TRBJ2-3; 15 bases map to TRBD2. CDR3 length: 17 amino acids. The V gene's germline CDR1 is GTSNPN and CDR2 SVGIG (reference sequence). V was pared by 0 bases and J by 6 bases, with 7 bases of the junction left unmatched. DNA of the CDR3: TGTGCCTGGAGTGTACTGAGGACTAGCGGGGGGGCGGATACGCAGTATTTT. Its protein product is CAWSVLRTSGGADTQYF.

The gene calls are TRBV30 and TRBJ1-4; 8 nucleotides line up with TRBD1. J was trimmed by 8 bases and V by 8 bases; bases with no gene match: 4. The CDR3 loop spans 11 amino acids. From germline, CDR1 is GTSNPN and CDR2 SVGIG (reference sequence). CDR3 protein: CAGQGAEKLFF. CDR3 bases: TGTGCCGGCCAGGGGGCCGAAAAACTGTTTTTT.

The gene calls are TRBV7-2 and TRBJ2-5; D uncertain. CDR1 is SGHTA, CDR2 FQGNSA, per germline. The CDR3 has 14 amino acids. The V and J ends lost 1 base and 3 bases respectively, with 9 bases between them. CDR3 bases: TGTGCCAGCAGCTTAGGGGTGACAAAAGAGACCCAGTACTTC. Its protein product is CASSLGVTKETQYF.

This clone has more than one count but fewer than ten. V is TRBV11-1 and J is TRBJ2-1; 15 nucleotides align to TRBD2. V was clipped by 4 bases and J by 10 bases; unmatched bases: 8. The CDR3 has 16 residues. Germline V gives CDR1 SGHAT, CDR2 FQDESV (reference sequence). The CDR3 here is CASSSLGLAGGGEQFF. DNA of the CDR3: TGTGCCAGCAGCTCGCTAGGACTAGCGGGAGGGGGCGAGCAGTTCTTC.

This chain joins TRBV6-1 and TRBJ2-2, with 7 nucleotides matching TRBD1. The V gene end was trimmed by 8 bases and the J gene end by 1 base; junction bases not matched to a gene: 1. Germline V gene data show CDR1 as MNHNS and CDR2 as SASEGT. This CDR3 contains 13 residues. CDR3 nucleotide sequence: TGTGCCAGCCGGACAGGGAACACCGGGGAGCTGTTTTTT. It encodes CASRTGNTGELFF.

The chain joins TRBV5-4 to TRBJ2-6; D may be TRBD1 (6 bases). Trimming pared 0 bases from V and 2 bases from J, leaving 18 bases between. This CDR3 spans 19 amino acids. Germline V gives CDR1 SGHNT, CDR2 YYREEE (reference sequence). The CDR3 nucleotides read TGTGCCAGCAGCTTGGAGGCAGGCAGGGGTGTTGCTGGGGCCAACGTCCTGACTTTC. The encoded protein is CASSLEAGRGVAGANVLTF.

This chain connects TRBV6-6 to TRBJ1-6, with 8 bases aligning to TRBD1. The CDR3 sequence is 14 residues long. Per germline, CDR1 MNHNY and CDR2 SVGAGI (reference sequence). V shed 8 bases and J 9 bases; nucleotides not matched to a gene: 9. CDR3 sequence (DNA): TGTGCCAGCGGACTTGGACAGGGAGCTTCACCCCTCCACTTT. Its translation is CASGLGQGASPLHF.

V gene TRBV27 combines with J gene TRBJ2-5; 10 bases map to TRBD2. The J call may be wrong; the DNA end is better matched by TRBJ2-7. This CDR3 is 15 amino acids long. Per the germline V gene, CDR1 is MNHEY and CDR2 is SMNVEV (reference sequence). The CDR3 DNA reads TGTGCCAGCAGTCTTTTAGGGACTAGCGCCTACGAGCAGTACTTC. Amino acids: CASSLLGTSAYEQYF.

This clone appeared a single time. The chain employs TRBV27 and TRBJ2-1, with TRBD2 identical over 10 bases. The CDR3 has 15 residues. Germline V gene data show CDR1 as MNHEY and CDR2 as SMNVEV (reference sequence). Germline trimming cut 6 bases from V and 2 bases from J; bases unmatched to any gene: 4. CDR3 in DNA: TGTGCCAGCAGACTAGCGGGATTAGCCTACAATGAGCAGTTCTTC. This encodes CASRLAGLAYNEQFF.

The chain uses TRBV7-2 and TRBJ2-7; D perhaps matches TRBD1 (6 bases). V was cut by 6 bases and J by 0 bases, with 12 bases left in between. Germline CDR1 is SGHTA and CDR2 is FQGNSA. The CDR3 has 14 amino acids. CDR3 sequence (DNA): TGTGCCAGCAGGCTAAACAGGGACTCCTACGAGCAGTACTTC. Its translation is CASRLNRDSYEQYF.

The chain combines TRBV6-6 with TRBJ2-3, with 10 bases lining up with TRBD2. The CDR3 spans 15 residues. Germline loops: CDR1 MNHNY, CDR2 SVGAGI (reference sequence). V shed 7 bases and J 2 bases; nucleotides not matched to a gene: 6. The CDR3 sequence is CASTRLAGDTDTQYF. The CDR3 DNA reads TGTGCCAGCACCCGGCTAGCGGGGGACACAGATACGCAGTATTTT.

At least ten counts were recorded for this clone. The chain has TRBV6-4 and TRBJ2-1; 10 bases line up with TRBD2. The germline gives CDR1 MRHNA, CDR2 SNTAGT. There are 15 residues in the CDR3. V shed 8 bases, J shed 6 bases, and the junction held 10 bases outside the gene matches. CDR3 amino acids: CASSTGTSAANEQFF. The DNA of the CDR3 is TGTGCCAGCTCTACCGGGACTAGCGCCGCCAATGAGCAGTTCTTC.

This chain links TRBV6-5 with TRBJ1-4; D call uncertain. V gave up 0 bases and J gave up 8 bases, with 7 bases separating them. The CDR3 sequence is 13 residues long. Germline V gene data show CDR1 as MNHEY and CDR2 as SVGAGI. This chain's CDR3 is CASSYSIGEKLFF. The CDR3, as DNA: TGTGCCAGCAGTTACTCGATCGGGGAAAAACTGTTTTTT.

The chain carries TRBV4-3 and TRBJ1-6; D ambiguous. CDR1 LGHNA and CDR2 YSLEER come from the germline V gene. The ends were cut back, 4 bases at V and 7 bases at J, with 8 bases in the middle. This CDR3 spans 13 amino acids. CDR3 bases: TGCGCCAGCAGCCGGGGAGAGAATTCACCCCTCCACTTT. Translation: CASSRGENSPLHF.

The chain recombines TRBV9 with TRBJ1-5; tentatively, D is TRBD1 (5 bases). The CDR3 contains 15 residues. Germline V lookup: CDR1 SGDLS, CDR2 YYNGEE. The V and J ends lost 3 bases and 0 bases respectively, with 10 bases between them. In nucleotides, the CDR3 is TGTGCCAGCAGCGCCGGGGGGTATAGCAATCAGCCCCAGCATTTT. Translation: CASSAGGYSNQPQHF.

In nucleotides, the CDR3 is TGTGCCAGCAGCTTAGTACGGCTAGCGGAAACAGATACGCAGTATTTT. It codes for CASSLVRLAETDTQYF. The rearrangement joins TRBV13 to TRBJ2-3; the match to TRBD2 covers 7 bases. Germline CDR1 and CDR2: PRHDT and FYEKMQ (reference sequence). Germline trimming cut 1 base from V and 3 bases from J; bases unmatched to any gene: 7. The length of the CDR3 is 16 residues.

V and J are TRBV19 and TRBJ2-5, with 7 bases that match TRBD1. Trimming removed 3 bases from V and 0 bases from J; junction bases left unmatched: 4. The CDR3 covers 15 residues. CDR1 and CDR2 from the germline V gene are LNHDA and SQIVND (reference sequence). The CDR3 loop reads CASSIQQGNQETQYF. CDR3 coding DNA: TGTGCCAGTAGTATTCAACAGGGGAACCAAGAGACCCAGTACTTC.

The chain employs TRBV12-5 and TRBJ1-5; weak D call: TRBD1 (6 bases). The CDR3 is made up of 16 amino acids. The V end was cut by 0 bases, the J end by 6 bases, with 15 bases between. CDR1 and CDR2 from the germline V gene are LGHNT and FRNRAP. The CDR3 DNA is TGTGCTAGTGGTTTGGTACCAGGGGACCCCAGTCAGCCCCAGCATTTT. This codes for CASGLVPGDPSQPQHF. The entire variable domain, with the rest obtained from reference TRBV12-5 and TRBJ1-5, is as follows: DARVTQTPRHKVTEMGQEVTMRCQPILGHNTVFWYRQTMMQGLELLAYFRNRAPLDDSGMPKDRFSAEMPDATLATLKIQPSEPRDSAVYFCASGLVPGDPSQPQHFGDGTRLSIL.

CDR3 amino acids: CASSLSPRAGELFF. The CDR3 region has the DNA TGCGCCAGCAGCTTGTCTCCGCGGGCCGGGGAGCTGTTTTTT. The V call is TRBV5-1, the J call TRBJ2-2; maybe TRBD2 (5 bases). The CDR3 is 14 amino acids. Per the germline V gene, CDR1 is SGHRS and CDR2 is YFSETQ. V gave up 1 base and J gave up 6 bases, with 10 bases separating them.

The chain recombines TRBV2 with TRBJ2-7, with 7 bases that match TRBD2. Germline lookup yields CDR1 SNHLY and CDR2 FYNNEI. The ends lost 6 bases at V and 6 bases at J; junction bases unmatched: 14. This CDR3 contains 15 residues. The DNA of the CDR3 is TGTGCCAGCAGCGGTGGGGGGGTTCCGGGGGTCGAGCAGTACTTC. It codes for CASSGGGVPGVEQYF. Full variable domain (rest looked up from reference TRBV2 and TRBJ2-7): EPEVTQTPSHQVTQMGQEVILRCVPISNHLYFYWYRQILGQKVEFLVSFYNNEISEKSEIFDDQFSVERPDGSNFTLKIRSTKLEDSAMYFCASSGGGVPGVEQYFGPGTRLTVT.

The CDR3 DNA is TGTGCCTGGAGTTCCGGGCAGAGGGGGTACGAGCAGTACTTC. Translation gives CAWSSGQRGYEQYF. The chain is built from TRBV30 and TRBJ2-7; the D gene is possibly TRBD1 (6 bases). CDR1 and CDR2 from the germline V gene are GTSNPN and SVGIG (reference sequence). The CDR3 has 14 amino acids. Between the trimmed V and J ends, which lost 2 bases and 4 bases, there was a span of 15 bases.